This is a list of T cell receptor beta chains from one sample in a study of T and B cells in COVID-19 patients. TCRdb re-called the multiplex PCR reads through MiXCR, storing one row per CDR3 protein. The sample consists of fewer than 9,500 distinct CDR3 sequences, 25% to 30% of them appearing once. Material: blood. The receptors shown here come from a human donor who had recovered from COVID-19. CDR3s include the opening cysteine and the closing phenylalanine or tryptophan. D genes are given only for firm matches. For some rows the clone size is stated as once, few or many, or as a class when expanded; others skip it.

J gene,V gene,clone size,D gene,CDR3 protein,CDR3 DNA
TRBJ2-7,TRBV7-4,few,NA,CASSPEGRQGGAYEQYF,TGTGCCAGCAGTCCAGAGGGTAGGCAGGGGGGGGCCTACGAGCAGTACTTC
TRBJ1-3,TRBV6-5,NA,NA,CASIRDTGSGNTIYF,TGTGCCAGCATTCGGGACACCGGCTCTGGAAACACCATATATTTT
TRBJ1-2,TRBV27,NA,TRBD1,CASSRTGGASGYTF,TGTGCCAGCAGTCGAACAGGGGGCGCGTCGGGCTACACCTTC
TRBJ1-5,TRBV12-3/TRBV12-4,NA,TRBD1,CASSGMGTGDQPQHF,TGTGCCAGCAGTGGTATGGGGACAGGGGATCAGCCCCAGCATTTT
TRBJ1-2,TRBV5-6,NA,NA,CASSFQGGYTF,TGTGCCAGCAGCTTCCAGGGCGGCTACACCTTC
TRBJ2-2,TRBV18,many,NA,CASSPPRDPRELFF,TGTGCCAGCTCACCCCCGAGGGATCCCAGGGAGCTGTTTTTT
TRBJ1-2,TRBV5-4,NA,TRBD1,CASSSTGAQGYTF,TGTGCCAGCAGCTCGACAGGGGCTCAGGGCTACACCTTC
TRBJ1-1,TRBV7-6,NA,NA,CASSSLTGIMNTEAFF,TGTGCCAGCAGCTCCCTCACGGGGATAATGAACACTGAAGCTTTCTTT
TRBJ2-1,TRBV29-1,large,NA,CSLLWVSPPPLHNEQFF,TGCAGCCTCCTTTGGGTGTCGCCGCCCCCCCTCCACAATGAGCAGTTCTTC
TRBJ2-1,TRBV7-2,NA,TRBD2,CASSLAGGGSYNEQFF,TGTGCCAGCAGCTTAGCGGGCGGGGGCTCCTACAATGAGCAGTTCTTC
TRBJ2-5,TRBV5-4,many,TRBD2,CASSLGTSGEARTQYF,TGTGCCAGCAGCTTGGGTACTAGCGGGGAGGCAAGGACCCAGTACTTC
TRBJ2-2,TRBV5-4,medium-sized,NA,CASSFRQANTGELFF,TGTGCCAGCAGCTTCAGACAGGCGAACACCGGGGAGCTGTTTTTT
TRBJ1-5,TRBV12-3/TRBV12-4,few,NA,CASSSEDSNQPQHF,TGTGCCAGCAGTTCAGAGGATAGCAATCAGCCCCAGCATTTT
TRBJ2-5,TRBV5-4,medium-sized,TRBD1,CASSLEGTGGTQYF,TGTGCCAGCAGCTTGGAGGGGACAGGGGGGACCCAGTACTTC
TRBJ2-7,TRBV5-4,many,NA,CASSLNQGWHEQYF,TGTGCCAGCAGCTTGAATCAGGGGTGGCACGAGCAGTACTTC
TRBJ2-1,TRBV29-1,NA,TRBD2,CSIAGGRNEQFF,TGCAGCATAGCGGGGGGTCGAAATGAGCAGTTCTTC
TRBJ1-1,TRBV6-6,NA,NA,CASSYLQNTEAFF,TGTGCCAGCAGTTACCTCCAGAACACTGAAGCTTTCTTT
TRBJ2-1,TRBV29-1,NA,NA,CSGDPGQNYNEQFF,TGCAGCGGGGACCCGGGACAAAACTACAATGAGCAGTTCTTC
TRBJ2-7,TRBV27,medium-sized,NA,CASSLSRGRQEQYF,TGTGCCAGCAGTTTATCTCGGGGCAGGCAGGAGCAGTACTTC
TRBJ2-7,TRBV20-1,NA,TRBD1,CSFLDRGNYEQYF,TGCAGTTTTTTGGACAGGGGAAATTACGAGCAGTACTTC
TRBJ2-5,TRBV29-1,medium-sized,TRBD2,CSVERGTSLLAGSQETQYF,TGCAGCGTCGAAAGGGGGACAAGCCTACTAGCGGGAAGCCAAGAGACCCAGTACTTC
TRBJ1-1,TRBV5-8,few,NA,CASSLVREDGTEAFF,TGTGCCAGCAGCTTGGTCAGGGAAGACGGCACTGAAGCTTTCTTT
TRBJ1-1,TRBV29-1,medium-sized,TRBD1,CSVPPGQGLLNTEAFF,TGCAGCGTCCCCCCCGGACAGGGCCTCCTGAACACTGAAGCTTTCTTT
TRBJ2-7,TRBV20-1,NA,TRBD2,CSARDSGGISYEQYF,TGCAGTGCTAGGGATAGCGGGGGTATCTCCTACGAGCAGTACTTC
TRBJ1-2,TRBV12-3/TRBV12-4,few,NA,CASSNYSPNYGYTF,TGTGCCAGCAGTAACTATTCCCCTAACTATGGCTACACCTTC
TRBJ2-1,TRBV6-2/TRBV6-3,few,TRBD2,CASSYSTSGGADNEQFF,TGTGCCAGCAGTTACTCGACTAGCGGGGGGGCAGACAATGAGCAGTTCTTC
TRBJ1-6,TRBV6-5,many,TRBD1,CASSPLRQGYNSPLHF,TGTGCCAGCAGTCCACTCCGACAGGGCTATAATTCACCCCTCCACTTT
TRBJ2-5,TRBV7-9,NA,NA,CASTGFQETQYF,TGTGCCAGCACGGGATTCCAAGAGACCCAGTACTTC
TRBJ1-1,TRBV6-6,few,NA,CASGRAEGNTEAFF,TGTGCCAGCGGCCGGGCCGAAGGGAACACTGAAGCTTTCTTT
TRBJ2-1,TRBV30,few,TRBD1,CAWGADRGLYNEQFF,TGTGCCTGGGGGGCGGACAGGGGATTATACAATGAGCAGTTCTTC
TRBJ1-1,TRBV18,few,NA,CASSPGGWGNTEAFF,TGTGCCAGCTCACCAGGGGGTTGGGGGAACACTGAAGCTTTCTTT
TRBJ2-6,TRBV28,NA,TRBD1,CASSSAGGRVNVLTF,TGTGCCAGCAGTTCAGCAGGGGGTAGGGTCAACGTCCTGACTTTC
TRBJ1-2,TRBV19,medium-sized,NA,CASSPAGAGYGYTF,TGTGCCAGTAGTCCTGCGGGGGCAGGCTATGGCTACACCTTC
TRBJ2-7,TRBV30,medium-sized,NA,CAWSDVYEQYF,TGTGCCTGGAGTGATGTTTACGAGCAGTACTTC
TRBJ2-1,TRBV30,few,NA,CAWSRDLDNEQFF,TGTGCCTGGAGTCGGGACCTAGACAATGAGCAGTTCTTC
TRBJ1-1,TRBV30,few,NA,CAWRIGGGPVNTEAFF,TGTGCCTGGAGGATAGGGGGGGGACCCGTGAACACTGAAGCTTTCTTT
TRBJ2-3,TRBV29-1,NA,NA,CSVDPQGGAGDTQYF,TGCAGCGTTGATCCACAGGGCGGCGCCGGGGATACGCAGTATTTT
TRBJ1-4,TRBV2,NA,NA,CASSLGTGNEKLFF,TGTGCCAGCAGCCTCGGGACGGGGAATGAAAAACTGTTTTTT
TRBJ2-5,TRBV11-2,NA,NA,CASSSNSHPPQETQYF,TGTGCCAGCAGCTCAAACTCCCATCCCCCCCAAGAGACCCAGTACTTC
TRBJ2-2,TRBV19,medium-sized,NA,CASSIPWYNSNTGELFF,TGTGCCAGTAGTATCCCCTGGTACAATTCGAACACCGGGGAGCTGTTTTTT
TRBJ1-1,TRBV28,NA,NA,CASSIPRTGWTEAFF,TGTGCCAGCAGTATCCCGAGAACCGGTTGGACTGAAGCTTTCTTT
TRBJ1-2,TRBV19,NA,TRBD1,CASSPPTGTGNYGYTF,TGTGCCAGTAGTCCCCCAACCGGGACAGGGAACTATGGCTACACCTTC
TRBJ2-5,TRBV29-1,medium-sized,NA,CSVGQVYQETQYF,TGCAGCGTTGGACAGGTTTACCAAGAGACCCAGTACTTC
TRBJ2-1,TRBV5-1,NA,NA,CASSLGLDEQFF,TGCGCCAGCAGCCTGGGTTTGGATGAGCAGTTCTTC
TRBJ2-2,TRBV14,NA,NA,CASKPSVNTGELFF,TGTGCCAGCAAACCTAGCGTGAACACCGGGGAGCTGTTTTTT
TRBJ1-6,TRBV4-3,NA,NA,CASSQTGLGSPLHF,TGCGCCAGCAGCCAAACAGGTCTGGGCTCACCCCTCCACTTT
TRBJ2-5,TRBV7-9,few,NA,CASSPGGRQPIQETQYF,TGTGCCAGCAGCCCTGGGGGACGTCAGCCAATACAAGAGACCCAGTACTTC
TRBJ2-2,TRBV10-3,NA,NA,CAISEDPQREHWELFF,TGTGCCATCAGTGAGGACCCACAACGTGAACACTGGGAGCTGTTTTTT
TRBJ2-2,TRBV30,medium-sized,NA,CAWSVNRITGELFF,TGTGCCTGGAGTGTAAACCGGATCACCGGGGAGCTGTTTTTT
TRBJ2-5,TRBV6-4,NA,NA,CASSEQGGMKTQYF,TGTGCCAGCAGTGAGCAGGGGGGCATGAAGACCCAGTACTTC
TRBJ2-5,TRBV6-1,medium-sized,NA,CASSEAGQTQYF,TGTGCCAGCAGTGAAGCCGGGCAGACCCAGTACTTC